Listed here are 9 T cell receptor beta chains from one sample, sequenced in a study of shared clonotypes between healthy human individuals. The protocol was immunoSEQ multiplex PCR, while the TCRdb copy is restricted to in-frame clones and leaves out a portion. This table has about a million clones, roughly 77% appearing once. Input material: memory CD4+ T cells from PBMCs. The subset here: CD45RA-negative fraction. The receptors shown here come from a man younger than 35 in good health. Some clones in this sample may be carry-over from other donors' samples.

CDR3 in amino acids: CASSSRWPEQYF. CDR3 DNA sequence: TGTGCCAGCAGCTCCCGTTGGCCTGAGCAGTACTTC. This chain links TRBV7-9 with TRBJ2-7, with D unresolved. CDR1 is SEHNR, CDR2 FQNEAQ, per germline (reference sequence). The CDR3 has 12 amino acids. V dropped 4 bases and J dropped 7 bases, with 11 bases sitting between them. Looking up the rest from reference TRBV7-9 and TRBJ2-7 gives the full variable domain: DTGVSQNPRHKITKRGQNVTFRCDPISEHNRLYWYRQTLGQGPEFLTYFQNEAQLEKSRLLSDRFSAERPKGSFSTLEIQRTEQGDSAMYLCASSSRWPEQYFGPGTRLTVT.

This clone was seen a handful of times. The chain links TRBV29-1 to TRBJ1-2; D gene ambiguous. CDR3 size: 11 residues. Germline V gene sequence: CDR1 SQVTM, CDR2 ANQGSEA. V lost 7 bases, J lost 3 bases, and 9 bases lay in between. CDR3 coding DNA: TGCAGCGGGGCCCTGGACTATGGCTACACCTTC. Amino acids: CSGALDYGYTF. The entire variable domain, with the rest obtained from reference TRBV29-1 and TRBJ1-2, is as follows: SAVISQKPSRDICQRGTSLTIQCQVDSQVTMMFWYRQQPGQSLTLIATANQGSEATYESGFVIDKFPISRPNLTFSTLTVSNMSPEDSSIYLCSGALDYGYTFGSGTRLTVV.

V is TRBV28 and J is TRBJ2-4; no firm D call. This CDR3 region has 12 residues. Between the trimmed V and J ends, which lost 9 bases and 9 bases, there was a span of 15 bases. Per germline, CDR1 MDHEN and CDR2 SYDVKM. The DNA of the CDR3 is TGTGCCAGTAGGGTTTCCCTAGGCATTCAGTACTTC. Its protein is CASRVSLGIQYF. Full variable domain (missing parts from reference TRBV28 and TRBJ2-4): DVKVTQSSRYLVKRTGEKVFLECVQDMDHENMFWYRQDPGLGLRLIYFSYDVKMKEKGDIPEGYSVSREKKERFSLILESASTNQTSMYLCASRVSLGIQYFGAGTRLSVL.

This clone appeared a single time. This chain joins TRBV7-3 and TRBJ2-7; 14 nucleotides align to TRBD2. Germline trimming cut 4 bases from V and 5 bases from J; bases unmatched to any gene: 4. This CDR3 comprises 15 residues. Germline values: CDR1 SGHTA, CDR2 FQGTGA. The CDR3 DNA reads TGTGCCAGCAGCTCAGGGACTAGCGGGAGACACGAGCAGTACTTC. It yields the protein CASSSGTSGRHEQYF.

Written as DNA, the CDR3 is TGTGCCAGCAGCTCAGGGGACGAGCAGTACTTC. It encodes CASSSGDEQYF. This rearrangement joins TRBV7-9 to TRBJ2-7, with D perhaps TRBD1 (6 bases). The CDR3 runs to 11 residues. In germline, CDR1 is SEHNR, CDR2 FQNEAQ (reference sequence). V dropped 4 bases and J dropped 5 bases, with 6 bases sitting between them.

The gene calls are TRBV4-3 and TRBJ2-2; maybe TRBD1 (7 bases). The CDR3 loop spans 16 amino acids. The V gene's germline CDR1 is LGHNA and CDR2 YSLEER. With 4 bases removed from V and 0 bases from J, the gap between germline ends came to 12 bases. In nucleotides, the CDR3 is TGCGCCAGCAGCCGCGGGACAGCTTCGAACACCGGGGAGCTGTTTTTT. Its protein is CASSRGTASNTGELFF.

V gene TRBV19 combines with J gene TRBJ2-3; 10 positions agree with TRBD1. CDR3 length: 16 residues. Germline CDR1 is LNHDA and CDR2 is SQIVND (reference sequence). J gave up 5 bases and V 6 bases, and 11 bases lay outside the gene matches. This CDR3 reads CASSRFGQGEGDTQYF. Written as DNA, the CDR3 is TGTGCCAGTAGCCGATTCGGACAGGGGGAGGGAGATACGCAGTATTTT.

The rearrangement joins TRBV14 to TRBJ2-1; D gene unclear. Germline CDR1 is SGHDN and CDR2 is FVKESK. The CDR3 consists of 12 residues. V was trimmed by 4 bases and J by 8 bases, leaving 9 bases between them. The CDR3 DNA is TGTGCCAGCAGCCCGTCTAGTGATGAGCAGTTCTTC. It is translated as CASSPSSDEQFF.

The chain links TRBV4-3 to TRBJ2-2, with 8 positions matching TRBD1. This CDR3 spans 16 amino acids. The J segment lost 7 bases and the V segment lost 3 bases, leaving 10 bases of the junction unmatched. Germline CDR1 LGHNA, CDR2 YSLEER. For the CDR3, the DNA is TGCGCCAGCAGCCATTTTCGGACAGGGATAGACGGGGAGCTGTTTTTT. Translated, it gives CASSHFRTGIDGELFF.